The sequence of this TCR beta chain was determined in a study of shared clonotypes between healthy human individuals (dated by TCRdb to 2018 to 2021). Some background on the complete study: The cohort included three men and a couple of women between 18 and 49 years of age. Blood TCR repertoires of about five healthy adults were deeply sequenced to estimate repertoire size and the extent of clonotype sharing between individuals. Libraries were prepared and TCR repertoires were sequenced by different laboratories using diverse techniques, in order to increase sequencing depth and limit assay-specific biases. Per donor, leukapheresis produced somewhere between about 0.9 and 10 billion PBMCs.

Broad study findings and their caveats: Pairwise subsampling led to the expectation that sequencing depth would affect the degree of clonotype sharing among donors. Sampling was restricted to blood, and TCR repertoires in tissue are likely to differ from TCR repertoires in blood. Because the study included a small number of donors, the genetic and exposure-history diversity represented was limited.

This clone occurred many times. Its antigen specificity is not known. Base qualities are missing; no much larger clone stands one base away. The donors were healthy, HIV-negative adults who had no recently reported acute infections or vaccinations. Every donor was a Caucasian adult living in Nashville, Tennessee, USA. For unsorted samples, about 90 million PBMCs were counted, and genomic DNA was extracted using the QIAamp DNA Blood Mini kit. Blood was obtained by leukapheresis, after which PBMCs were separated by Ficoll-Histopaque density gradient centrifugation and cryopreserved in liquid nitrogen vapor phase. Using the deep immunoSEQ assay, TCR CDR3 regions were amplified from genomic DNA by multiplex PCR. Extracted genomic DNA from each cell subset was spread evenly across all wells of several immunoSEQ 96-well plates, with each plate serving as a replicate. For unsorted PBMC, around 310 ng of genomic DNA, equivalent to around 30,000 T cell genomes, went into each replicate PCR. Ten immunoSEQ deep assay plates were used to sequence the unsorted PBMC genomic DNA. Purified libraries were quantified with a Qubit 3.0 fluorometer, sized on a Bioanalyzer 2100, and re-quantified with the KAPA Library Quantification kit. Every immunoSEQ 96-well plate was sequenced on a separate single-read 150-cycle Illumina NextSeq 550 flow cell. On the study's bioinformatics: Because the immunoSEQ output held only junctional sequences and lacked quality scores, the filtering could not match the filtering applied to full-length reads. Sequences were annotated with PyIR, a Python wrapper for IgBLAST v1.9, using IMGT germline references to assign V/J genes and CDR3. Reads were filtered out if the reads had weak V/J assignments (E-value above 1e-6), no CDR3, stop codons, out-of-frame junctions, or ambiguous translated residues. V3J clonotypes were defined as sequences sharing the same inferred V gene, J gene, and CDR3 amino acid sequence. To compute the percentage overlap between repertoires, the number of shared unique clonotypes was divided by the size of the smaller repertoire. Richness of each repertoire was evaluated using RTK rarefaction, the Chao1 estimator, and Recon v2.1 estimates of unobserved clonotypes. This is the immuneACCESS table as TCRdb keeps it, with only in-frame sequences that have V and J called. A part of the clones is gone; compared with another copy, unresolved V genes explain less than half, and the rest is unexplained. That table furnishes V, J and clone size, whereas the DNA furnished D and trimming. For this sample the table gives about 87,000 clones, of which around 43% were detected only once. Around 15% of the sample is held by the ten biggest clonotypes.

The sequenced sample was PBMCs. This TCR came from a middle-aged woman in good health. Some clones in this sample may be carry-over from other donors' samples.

The CDR3 amino acid sequence is: CASSLPAGGVNEQYF. At the DNA level, the sequence is TGTGCCAGCAGCCTTCCAGCGGGAGGGGTAAACGAGCAGTACTTC. The sequence joins TRBV7-8 to TRBJ2-7; 10 central nucleotides agree with TRBD2. The CDR3 runs 15 residues from the cysteine to the phenylalanine. The sequence is cut down to CDR3 DNA, 45 bases in frame from base 1. Trimming leaves V shorter by 5 bases and J shorter by 5 bases, with the junction holding 9 bases beyond the gene matches. The germline V gene specifies SGHVS as CDR1 and FQNEAQ as CDR2. When the CDR3 is completed using the reference TRBV7-8 and TRBJ2-7 genes on either side, the full variable domain is GAGVSQSPRYKVAKRGQDVALRCDPISGHVSLFWYQQALGQGPEFLTYFQNEAQLDKSGLPSDRFFAERPEGSVSTLKIQRTQQEDSAVYLCASSLPAGGVNEQYFGPGTRLTVT.